These 2 T cell receptor beta chains share one sample of origin, sequenced in a study of cytomegalovirus exposure and HLA in healthy donors. The PCR had 60 Vbeta and 13 Jbeta primers. Method: immunoSEQ multiplex PCR; TCRdb's copy keeps in-frame clones and lacks some. The top ten hold 2% to 2.5% of the sample, which has approximately 110,000 clones, 55% to 70% seen once. The sequenced sample was PBMCs. Source of these receptors: a woman under 40 in good health and CMV-seronegative.

The V gene is TRBV9, the J gene TRBJ2-7; D might be TRBD1 (5 bases). Germline loops: CDR1 SGDLS, CDR2 YYNGEE. CDR3 length: 14 residues. Trimming pared 2 bases from V and 5 bases from J, leaving 14 bases between. In DNA form, the CDR3 reads TGTGCCAGCAGCGTCGATCCAGGGTTCAACGAGCAGTACTTC. This encodes CASSVDPGFNEQYF. The entire variable domain, with the rest obtained from reference TRBV9 and TRBJ2-7, is as follows: DSGVTQTPKHLITATGQRVTLRCSPRSGDLSVYWYQQSLDQGLQFLIQYYNGEERAKGNILERFSAQQFPDLHSELNLSSLELGDSALYFCASSVDPGFNEQYFGPGTRLTVT.

The table lists this clone with a few counts. J is TRBJ1-4 and V is TRBV28; TRBD1 matches 8 bases. The CDR3 totals 15 residues. V dropped 5 bases and J dropped 8; count of bases not matched to a gene: 10. The germline gives CDR1 MDHEN, CDR2 SYDVKM. The CDR3 DNA reads as TGTGCCAGCAGTAACCCAGGGGGCGAGAGGGAAAAACTGTTTTTT. Protein: CASSNPGGEREKLFF.